This passage covers 28 T cell receptor beta chains from one sample sequenced in a study of T cell repertoires in cytomegalovirus infection. One entry per CDR3 protein, called by TCRdb with MiXCR from the reads. The sample has fewer than 400,000 distinct CDR3 sequences, over 15% seen once. What was sequenced was PBMCs. The receptors stem from a human donor in good health (CMV status not recorded). Some clones in this sample may be carry-over from other donors' samples.

The chain links TRBV19 to TRBJ2-5; no clear D gene. Trimming left V 3 bases short and J 1 base short, with 15 bases between. This CDR3 is built from 16 residues. CDR1 is LNHDA and CDR2 is SQIVND in the germline V gene (reference sequence). In DNA form, the CDR3 reads TGTGCCAGTAGTATCGGACCAATCATCGGCCAAGAGACCCAGTACTTC. This translates into CASSIGPIIGQETQYF.

This clonotype was seen only a few times. The V and J genes are TRBV12-3 or TRBV12-4 and TRBJ2-3; D possibly uses TRBD1 or TRBD2 (6 bases each). Trimming took off 3 bases at V and 1 base at J, with 11 bases between the two ends. The CDR3 is 15 amino acids. The CDR3 region is CASSLIRGGTDTQYF. The DNA of the CDR3 is TGTGCCAGCAGTTTGATTAGGGGGGGCACAGATACGCAGTATTTT.

This clonotype was picked up many times. J is TRBJ2-5 and V is TRBV7-2, with D unclear. V shed 1 base and J shed 2 bases, with 14 bases lying between them. This CDR3 is built from 16 residues. Germline loops: CDR1 SGHTA, CDR2 FQGNSA. Here the CDR3 DNA reads TGTGCCAGCAGCTTAGGAGTCGGCCAGACACAAGAGACCCAGTACTTC. Translating it yields CASSLGVGQTQETQYF.

This clonotype occurred many times. The chain couples TRBV12-3 or TRBV12-4 to TRBJ1-2; D is uncertain. CDR3 length: 15 residues. V lost 3 bases and J 0 bases, leaving 11 bases between the germline ends. CDR3 region: CASSFASRANYGYTF. CDR3 bases: TGTGCCAGCAGTTTCGCCAGCAGAGCTAACTATGGCTACACCTTC.

This clonotype was seen a few times. The chain links TRBV6-5 to TRBJ2-1; no clear D gene. Trimming took off 0 bases at V and 3 bases at J, with 15 bases between the two ends. The V gene's germline CDR1 is MNHEY and CDR2 SVGAGI. The CDR3 has 17 residues. DNA for the CDR3: TGTGCCAGCAGTTACTCGAAACATTTGAGGTACTACAATGAGCAGTTCTTC. Translated, it gives CASSYSKHLRYYNEQFF.

This clonotype was found many times. The chain recombines TRBV7-9 with TRBJ2-7, with 11 bases that match TRBD2. V shed 5 bases, J shed 0 bases, and the junction held 3 bases outside the gene matches. Germline loops: CDR1 SEHNR, CDR2 FQNEAQ (reference sequence). The CDR3 is made up of 15 amino acids. CDR3 coding DNA: TGTGCCAGCAGCACAACTAGCGGGAGCTCCTACGAGCAGTACTTC. Amino acid sequence: CASSTTSGSSYEQYF.

The table lists this clonotype with many counts. The V and J genes are TRBV7-2 and TRBJ2-1; 8 nucleotides match TRBD2. V was clipped by 4 bases and J by 6 bases; unmatched bases: 2. Looked up from germline, CDR1 is SGHTA and CDR2 is FQGNSA. The CDR3 length is 13 residues. The chain's CDR3 is CASSSREGNEQFF. CDR3 in DNA: TGTGCCAGCAGCTCCCGGGAGGGCAATGAGCAGTTCTTC.

This clonotype was observed a handful of times. Compared with germline, one end of the junction differs, possibly owing to a read error. V usage is TRBV5-1 and J usage is TRBJ1-5, with D maybe TRBD1 (5 bases). The CDR3 totals 13 residues. The germline gives CDR1 SGHRS, CDR2 YFSETQ. The chain's CDR3 is CASSLSRRGPQHF. In nucleotides, the CDR3 is TGTGCCAGCAGCCTATCCAGGAGGGGGCCCCAGCATTTT.

The genes are TRBV20-1 and TRBJ2-4; 9 bases are a match to TRBD1. The CDR3 runs to 15 residues. The junction had 7 bases not matched to a gene; V was cut back by 0 bases and J by 7 bases. Germline V gene data show CDR1 as DFQATT and CDR2 as SNEGSKA (reference sequence). Written as DNA, the CDR3 is TGCAGTGCTAGAGACGCGGGACAGGGATGGAACATTCAGTACTTC. Residues: CSARDAGQGWNIQYF.

The chain recombines TRBV11-2 with TRBJ2-4; D is unresolved. This CDR3 has 15 amino acids. The germline CDR1 and CDR2 sequences are SGHAT and FQNNGV. Trimming shortened V by 3 bases and J by 0 bases, and 9 bases separated the two germline ends. This CDR3 is CASSFGELAKNIQYF. DNA of the CDR3: TGTGCCAGCAGCTTTGGAGAGCTAGCCAAAAACATTCAGTACTTC.

This chain uses TRBV7-2 with TRBJ2-5; 7 nucleotides match TRBD2. J lost 7 bases, V lost 6 bases, and 8 bases had no gene match. From germline, CDR1 is SGHTA and CDR2 FQGNSA. CDR3 length equals 13 residues. The CDR3 bases are TGTGCCAGCAGGGGGGGGGGGGGGGGGACCCAGTACTTC. It codes for CASRGGGGGTQYF.

This clonotype was seen a few times. J is TRBJ1-1 and V is TRBV10-2; 9 bases map to TRBD1. The CDR3 is made up of 15 amino acids. The germline CDR1 and CDR2 sequences are WSHSY and SAAADI. The J segment lost 1 base and the V segment lost 2 bases, leaving 2 bases of the junction unmatched. The CDR3 is CASSEPGQGNTEAFF. The CDR3 nucleotides read TGCGCCAGCAGTGAGCCGGGACAGGGGAACACTGAAGCTTTCTTT.

This clonotype appeared many times. The chain couples TRBV7-8 to TRBJ1-5; D not resolved. The CDR3 totals 13 residues. Germline V gene lookup returns CDR1 SGHVS and CDR2 FQNEAQ. V lost 1 base and J 5 bases, leaving 6 bases between the germline ends. The CDR3 loop reads CASSLVIDQPQHF. The CDR3, as DNA: TGTGCCAGCAGCTTAGTTATCGATCAGCCCCAGCATTTT.

The rearrangement uses TRBV20-1 and TRBJ1-5; maybe TRBD1 (5 bases). From germline, CDR1 is DFQATT and CDR2 SNEGSKA (reference sequence). This CDR3 is built from 14 residues. The V end was cut by 0 bases, the J end by 11 bases, with 17 bases between. The CDR3 sequence is CSARDPRGGGAQHF. Here the CDR3 DNA reads TGCAGTGCTAGAGATCCGCGGGGGGGGGGAGCCCAGCATTTT.

This clonotype was counted only a few times. The DNA for the CDR3 is TGTGCCACCAGCAGATCTGCTTATTCACCCCTCCACTTT. Protein sequence: CATSRSAYSPLHF. J is TRBJ1-6 and V is TRBV15; no definite D call. The length of the CDR3 is 13 residues. The germline CDR1 and CDR2 sequences are LNHNV and YYDKDF (reference sequence). Deletions cut 2 bases from V and 8 bases from J, with 7 bases between.

The rearrangement uses TRBV4-3 and TRBJ1-6; D unresolved. Between the trimmed V and J ends, which lost 0 bases and 5 bases, there was a span of 8 bases. The germline CDR1 and CDR2 sequences are LGHNA and YSLEER. This CDR3 comprises 15 residues. CDR3 sequence: CASSQEPVNNSPLHF. DNA of the CDR3: TGCGCCAGCAGCCAAGAACCGGTCAATAATTCACCCCTCCACTTT.

This clonotype was counted only a few times. The V and J genes are TRBV2 and TRBJ1-1; no reliable D call. The V gene lost 4 bases and the J gene lost 5 bases, with 20 bases spanning the gap. The CDR3 contains 16 residues. CDR1 SNHLY and CDR2 FYNNEI come from the germline V gene. CDR3 coding DNA: TGTGCCAGCAGTGGGACCGTTAGCGGCCTGGGGACTGAAGCTTTCTTT. Protein sequence: CASSGTVSGLGTEAFF.

This clonotype has just a few counts. The junction shows a germline mismatch at one end, possibly a read error. The rearrangement uses TRBV12-3 or TRBV12-4 and TRBJ2-7; D call uncertain. The CDR3 is 13 amino acids. The CDR3 nucleotides are TGTGCCAGCAGCTTAGTACCCACCCCCGAGCAGTACTTC. Its translation: CASSLVPTPEQYF.

This chain joins TRBV7-2 and TRBJ2-6, with a possible D match to TRBD1 (6 bases). Germline CDR1 and CDR2: SGHTA and FQGNSA. Trimming stripped 6 bases from V and 2 bases from J, with 11 bases between. The CDR3 loop spans 15 amino acids. This CDR3 is CASSFTGPGANVLTF. CDR3 sequence (DNA): TGTGCCAGCAGTTTCACAGGGCCTGGGGCCAACGTCCTGACTTTC.

The CDR3 coding sequence is TGCGCCAGCAGCCAAGTAGCGTCCTACAATGAGCAGTTCTTC. Protein sequence: CASSQVASYNEQFF. This chain links TRBV4-3 with TRBJ2-1, with D possibly being TRBD2 (5 bases). The V gene lost 1 base and the J gene lost 1 base, with 5 bases spanning the gap. The CDR3 totals 14 residues. CDR1 is LGHNA, CDR2 YSLEER, per germline.

The sample holds many counts of this clonotype. The genes are TRBV12-3 or TRBV12-4 and TRBJ2-1; D is unresolved. The CDR3 consists of 12 residues. Trimming took off 6 bases at V and 9 bases at J, with 12 bases between the two ends. CDR3 sequence: CASSRIAGEQFF. DNA of the CDR3: TGTGCCAGCAGCCGAATAGCCGGTGAGCAGTTCTTC.

This clonotype was recorded a few times. The chain employs TRBV7-8 and TRBJ1-6; D perhaps matches TRBD1 (5 bases). From germline, CDR1 is SGHVS and CDR2 FQNEAQ. The ends were cut back, 0 bases at V and 7 bases at J, with 7 bases in the middle. The CDR3 is 14 residues long. CDR3 loop: CASSLAQGNSPLHF. DNA of the CDR3: TGTGCCAGCAGCTTAGCCCAGGGAAATTCACCCCTCCACTTT.

This clonotype was observed a few times. This sequence joins TRBV4-3 and TRBJ2-6; possible D gene TRBD1, 5 bases. The CDR3 runs 17 residues. V lost 0 bases and J lost 4, with 13 bases in between. In germline, CDR1 is LGHNA, CDR2 YSLEER. CDR3 DNA: TGCGCCAGCAGCCAAGAACGGTCAGGGTCCGGGGCCAACGTCCTGACTTTC. Protein product: CASSQERSGSGANVLTF.

At least ten counts were recorded for this clonotype. The chain uses TRBV28 and TRBJ2-7, with 7 bases aligning to TRBD2. CDR1 is MDHEN and CDR2 is SYDVKM in the germline V gene. The length of the CDR3 is 17 residues. V shed 1 base, J shed 5 bases, and the junction held 14 bases outside the gene matches. The CDR3 loop is CASSLSRPGGTSHEQYF. Written as DNA, the CDR3 is TGTGCCAGCAGTTTATCCCGACCGGGGGGTACTTCTCACGAGCAGTACTTC.

The chain employs TRBV2 and TRBJ2-3; perhaps TRBD2 as D (5 bases). The germline V and J ends were trimmed by 11 bases and 3 bases, with 9 bases remaining between them. Per the germline V gene, CDR1 is SNHLY and CDR2 is FYNNEI. This CDR3 has 11 residues. CDR3 loop: CAGGRTDTQYF. The CDR3 DNA reads TGTGCCGGAGGACGTACAGATACGCAGTATTTT.

This clonotype was counted between two and nine times. CDR3 protein: CASSSTQGPAYEQYF. The CDR3 nucleotides read TGTGCCAGCAGCTCTACTCAGGGGCCAGCCTACGAGCAGTACTTC. V gene TRBV7-9 combines with J gene TRBJ2-7; TRBD1 might be the D (6 bases). V lost 4 bases and J lost 2, with 15 bases in between. The CDR3 runs 15 residues. Germline CDR1 and CDR2: SEHNR and FQNEAQ (reference sequence). Complete variable domain (other parts from reference TRBV7-9 and TRBJ2-7): DTGVSQNPRHKITKRGQNVTFRCDPISEHNRLYWYRQTLGQGPEFLTYFQNEAQLEKSRLLSDRFSAERPKGSFSTLEIQRTEQGDSAMYLCASSSTQGPAYEQYFGPGTRLTVT.

This clonotype showed up many times. The CDR3 coding sequence is TGTGCCAGCAGCCCTCGTGGGGGATCACCCCTCCACTTT. This encodes CASSPRGGSPLHF. J is TRBJ1-6 and V is TRBV11-2; TRBD1 is a possible D gene (5 bases). Germline CDR1 and CDR2: SGHAT and FQNNGV. The CDR3 contains 13 residues. With 5 bases removed from V and 10 bases from J, the gap between germline ends came to 12 bases.

This clonotype was seen only a few times. This chain connects TRBV12-3 or TRBV12-4 to TRBJ2-3; 7 bases are shared with TRBD2. The CDR3 consists of 14 residues. The V and J ends lost 8 bases and 4 bases, in that order; junction bases with no gene match: 9. CDR3 coding DNA: TGTGCCAGCCTCGGGGGGAGAGAGTCAGATACGCAGTATTTT. Translated, it gives CASLGGRESDTQYF.